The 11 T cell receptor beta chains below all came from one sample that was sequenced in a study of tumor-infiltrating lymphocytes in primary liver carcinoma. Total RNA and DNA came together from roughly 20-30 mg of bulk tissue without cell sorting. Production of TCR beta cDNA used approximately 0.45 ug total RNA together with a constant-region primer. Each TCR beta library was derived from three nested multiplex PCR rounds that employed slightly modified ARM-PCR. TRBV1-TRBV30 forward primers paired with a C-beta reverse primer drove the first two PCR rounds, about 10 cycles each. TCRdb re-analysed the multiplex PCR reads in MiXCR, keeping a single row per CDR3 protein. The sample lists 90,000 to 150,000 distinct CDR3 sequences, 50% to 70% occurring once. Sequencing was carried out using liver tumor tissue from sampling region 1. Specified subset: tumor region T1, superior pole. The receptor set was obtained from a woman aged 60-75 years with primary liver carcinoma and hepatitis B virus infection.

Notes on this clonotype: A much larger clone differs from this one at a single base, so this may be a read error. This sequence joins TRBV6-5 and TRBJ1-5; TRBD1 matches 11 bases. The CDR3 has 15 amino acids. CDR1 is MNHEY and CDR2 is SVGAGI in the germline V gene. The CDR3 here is CASRQGQGGVWPRHF. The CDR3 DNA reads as TGTGCCAGCAGGCAGGGACAGGGGGGTGTTTGGCCCCGGCATTTT.

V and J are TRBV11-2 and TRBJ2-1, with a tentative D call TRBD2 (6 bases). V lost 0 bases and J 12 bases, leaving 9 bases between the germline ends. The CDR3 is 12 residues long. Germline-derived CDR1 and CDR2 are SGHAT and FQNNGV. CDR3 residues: CASSLEGAGQFF. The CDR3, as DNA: TGTGCCAGCAGCTTAGAGGGAGCGGGGCAGTTCTTC.

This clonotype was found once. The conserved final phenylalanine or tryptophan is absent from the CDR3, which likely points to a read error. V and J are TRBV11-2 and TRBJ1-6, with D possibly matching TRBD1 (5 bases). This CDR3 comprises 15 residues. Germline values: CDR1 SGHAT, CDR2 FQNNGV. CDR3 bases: TGTGCCAGCAGCTTAGACCCCGGGGCCAATTCACTCCTCCACTCT. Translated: CASSLDPGANSLLHS.

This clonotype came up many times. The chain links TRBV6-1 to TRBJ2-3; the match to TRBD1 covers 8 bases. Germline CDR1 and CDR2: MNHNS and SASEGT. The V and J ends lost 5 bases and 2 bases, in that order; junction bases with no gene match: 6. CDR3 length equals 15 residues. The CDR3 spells CASSPRTGTTDTQYF. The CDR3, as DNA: TGTGCCAGCAGTCCGAGGACAGGGACCACAGATACGCAGTATTTT.

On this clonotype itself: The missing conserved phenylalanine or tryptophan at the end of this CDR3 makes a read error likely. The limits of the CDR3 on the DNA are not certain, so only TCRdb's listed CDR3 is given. The CDR3 reads CSVDGNTEASS. This chain uses TRBV29-1 with TRBJ1-1. Termini included, the CDR3 measures 11 amino acids. The germline V gene has CDR1 SQVTM and CDR2 ANQGSEA.

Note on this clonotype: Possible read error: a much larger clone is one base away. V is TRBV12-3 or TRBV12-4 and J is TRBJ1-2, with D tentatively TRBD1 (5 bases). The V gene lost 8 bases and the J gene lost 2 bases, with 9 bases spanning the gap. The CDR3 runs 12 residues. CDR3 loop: CASLGTNYGYTF. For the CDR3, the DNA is TGTGCCAGCCTAGGGACCAACTATGGCTACACCTTC.

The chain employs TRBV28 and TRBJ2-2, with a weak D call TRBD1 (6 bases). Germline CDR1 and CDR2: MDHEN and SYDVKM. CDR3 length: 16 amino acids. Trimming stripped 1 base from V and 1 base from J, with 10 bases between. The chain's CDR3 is CASSLSAQGNTGELFF. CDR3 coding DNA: TGTGCCAGCAGTTTATCGGCACAGGGGAACACCGGGGAGCTGTTTTTT.

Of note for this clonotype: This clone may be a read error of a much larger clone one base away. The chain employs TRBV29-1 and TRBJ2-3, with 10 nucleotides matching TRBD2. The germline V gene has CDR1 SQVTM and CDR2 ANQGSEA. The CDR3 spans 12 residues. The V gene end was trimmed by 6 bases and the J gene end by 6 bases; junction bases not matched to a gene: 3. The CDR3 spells CSVGTSDDTQYF. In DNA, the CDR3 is TGCAGCGTGGGGACTAGCGATGATACGCAGTATTTT.

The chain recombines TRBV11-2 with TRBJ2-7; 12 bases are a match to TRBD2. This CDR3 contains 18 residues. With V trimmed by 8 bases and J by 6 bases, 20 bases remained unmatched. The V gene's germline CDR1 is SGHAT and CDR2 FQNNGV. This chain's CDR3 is CASGLRRTSGEKASEQYF. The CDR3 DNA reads TGTGCCAGCGGCCTCCGCAGGACTAGCGGGGAGAAGGCCTCCGAGCAGTACTTC.

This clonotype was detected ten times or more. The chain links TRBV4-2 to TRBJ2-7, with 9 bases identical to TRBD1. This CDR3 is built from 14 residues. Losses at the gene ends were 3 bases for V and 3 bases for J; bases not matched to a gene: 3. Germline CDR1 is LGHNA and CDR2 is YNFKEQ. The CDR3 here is CASSQGQGDYEQYF. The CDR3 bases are TGTGCCAGCAGCCAGGGACAGGGAGACTACGAGCAGTACTTC.

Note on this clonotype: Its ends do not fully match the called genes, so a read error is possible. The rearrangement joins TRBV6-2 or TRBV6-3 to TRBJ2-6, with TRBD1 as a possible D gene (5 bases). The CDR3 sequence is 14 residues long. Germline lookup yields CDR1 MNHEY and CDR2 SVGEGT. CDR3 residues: CASGPDSGANILTF. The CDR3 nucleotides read TGTGCCAGCGGCCCAGACTCTGGGGCCAACATCCTGACTTTC.